The clone carrying this T cell receptor (beta chain) was observed at least ten times. Its antigen remains unknown. These data come from a study of spatial heterogeneity in lung cancer. CDR3 length: 14 amino acids. CDR1 is SGHNT, CDR2 YYREEE, per germline (reference sequence). Trimming cost V 1 base and J 0 bases, with 7 bases left between them. Time point here: sample taken at primary tumor resection. Sequencing of whole RNA from tumor, nontumor lung or frozen PBMC involved no sorting. Untreated early-stage non-small cell lung cancer patients, over 55 in total, were the donors. Each molecule of TCR cDNA was tagged with one unique molecular identifier. A single record per CDR3 protein comes from TCRdb applying MiXCR to the 5' RACE reads. This repertoire shows tens of thousands of distinct CDR3 sequences, 4% to 6% found once; its top ten account for 25% to 30%. Regarding the study as a whole: The appearance of ubiquitous expanded tumor TCRs in blood was greater at resection than follow-up.

The input for sequencing was PBMCs, taken at surgery. The sequence came from a female donor with early-stage non-small cell lung cancer. This rearrangement joins TRBV5-4 to TRBJ1-1; D is uncertain. The CDR3 DNA reads as TGTGCCAGCAGCTTGAGTGGCCTGAACACTGAAGCTTTCTTT. This gives the protein CASSLSGLNTEAFF.